This T cell receptor beta chain was profiled in a study of blood T cell repertoires in COVID-19. Overall study: Sites in the United States, Italy and Spain provided acute and convalescent COVID-19 samples. PBMCs, B-cell-depleted T cells, or T cells were the source of the cDNA or gDNA that made up the material.

Sequencing was performed with immunoSEQ multiplex PCR; in TCRdb, only in-frame clones are kept and a portion is missing. In the table there are about 260,000 clones, 85% to 90% of which are singletons. Germline V gene data show CDR1 as KGHSH and CDR2 as LQKENI. The CDR3 consists of 14 residues. V dropped 5 bases and J dropped 8 bases, with 15 bases sitting between them. This sequence joins TRBV18 and TRBJ1-4, with D tentatively TRBD1 (5 bases). Sequencing was carried out using peripheral blood. The clonotype was recovered from a middle-aged woman who had recovered from COVID-19. CDR3 protein: CASSSPGMREKLFF. CDR3 coding DNA: TGTGCCAGCTCATCCCCAGGGATGAGGGAAAAACTGTTTTTT.